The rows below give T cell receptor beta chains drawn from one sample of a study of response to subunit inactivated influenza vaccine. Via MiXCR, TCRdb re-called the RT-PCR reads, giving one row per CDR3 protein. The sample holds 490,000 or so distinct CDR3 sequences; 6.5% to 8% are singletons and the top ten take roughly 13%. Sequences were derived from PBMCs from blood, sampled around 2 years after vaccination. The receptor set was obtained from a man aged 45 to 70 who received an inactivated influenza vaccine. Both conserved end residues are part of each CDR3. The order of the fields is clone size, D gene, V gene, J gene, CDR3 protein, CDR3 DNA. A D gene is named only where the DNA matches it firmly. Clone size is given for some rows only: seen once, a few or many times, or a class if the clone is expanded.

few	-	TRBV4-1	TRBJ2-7	CASSPELQTYEQYF	TGCGCCAGCAGCCCTGAACTCCAAACCTACGAGCAGTACTTC
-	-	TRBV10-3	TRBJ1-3	CAIRRVLSGNTIYF	TGTGCCATCAGGCGGGTTCTCTCTGGAAACACCATATATTTT
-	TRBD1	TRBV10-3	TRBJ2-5	CAINPGQGEETQYF	TGTGCCATCAATCCGGGACAGGGGGAAGAGACCCAGTACTTC
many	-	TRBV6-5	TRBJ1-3	CASSYSGGNGNTIYF	TGTGCCAGCAGTTACTCGGGTGGGAACGGAAACACCATATATTTT
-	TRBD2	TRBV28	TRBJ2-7	CASSHDGLAGDPRSYEQYF	TGTGCCAGCAGCCACGACGGACTAGCGGGAGATCCCCGGTCCTACGAGCAGTACTTC
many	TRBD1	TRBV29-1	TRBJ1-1	CSVRQGASPEAFF	TGCAGCGTTAGGCAGGGGGCGAGCCCTGAAGCTTTCTTT
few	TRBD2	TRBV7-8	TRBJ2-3	CASSFGTSGSATQYF	TGTGCCAGCAGCTTCGGGACTAGCGGGAGCGCTACGCAGTATTTT
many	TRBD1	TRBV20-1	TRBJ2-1	CSARDSSEGQGKYQVYNEQFF	TGCAGTGCTAGAGATTCATCAGAAGGACAGGGCAAGTATCAAGTCTACAATGAGCAGTTCTTC
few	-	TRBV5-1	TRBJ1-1	CASSLDSGPRITEAFF	TGCGCCAGCAGCTTGGATAGTGGCCCGAGGATCACTGAAGCTTTCTTT
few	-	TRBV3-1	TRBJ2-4	CASSQGLGSGNIQYF	TGTGCCAGCAGCCAAGGTTTGGGTAGCGGAAACATTCAGTACTTC
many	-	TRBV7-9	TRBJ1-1	CASSLEIQTEAFF	TGTGCCAGCAGCTTAGAAATACAGACTGAAGCTTTCTTT
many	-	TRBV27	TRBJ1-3	CASSFGTGPNSGNTIYF	TGTGCCAGCAGTTTTGGTACAGGGCCGAACTCTGGAAACACCATATATTTT
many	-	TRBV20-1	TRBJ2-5	CSARDPYRVEETQYF	TGCAGTGCTAGAGATCCCTACAGGGTGGAAGAGACCCAGTACTTC
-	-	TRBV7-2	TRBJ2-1	CASSLEAGEQFF	TGTGCCAGCAGCTTAGAGGCGGGAGAGCAGTTCTTC
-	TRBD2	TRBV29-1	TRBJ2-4	CSVAEGPGGRNIQYF	TGCAGCGTCGCAGAAGGGCCGGGGGGGAGAAACATTCAGTACTTC
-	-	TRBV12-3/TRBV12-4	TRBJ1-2	CASSLGDGGGYGYTF	TGTGCCAGCAGTTTAGGGGACGGGGGAGGCTATGGCTACACCTTC
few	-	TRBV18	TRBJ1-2	CASSPWGNYGYTF	TGTGCCAGCTCACCATGGGGGAACTATGGCTACACCTTC
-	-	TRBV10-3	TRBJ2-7	CAISEMTVYEQYF	TGTGCCATCAGTGAAATGACAGTCTACGAGCAGTACTTC
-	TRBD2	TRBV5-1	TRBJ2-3	CASSLDLAGAWGTQYF	TGCGCCAGCAGCTTGGACCTAGCGGGGGCCTGGGGAACGCAGTATTTT
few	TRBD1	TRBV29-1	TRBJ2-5	CSVVTGGTQYF	TGCAGCGTAGTTACAGGGGGGACCCAGTACTTC
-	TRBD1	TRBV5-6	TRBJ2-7	CASSRAGTGFYEQYF	TGTGCCAGCAGCCGGGCCGGGACAGGGTTCTACGAGCAGTACTTC
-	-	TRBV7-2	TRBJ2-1	CASSLVWAAAYNEQFF	TGTGCCAGCAGCTTAGTTTGGGCGGCGGCCTACAATGAGCAGTTCTTC
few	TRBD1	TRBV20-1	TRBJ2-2	CSAPGTGSTGELFF	TGCAGTGCTCCCGGGACAGGGAGCACCGGGGAGCTGTTTTTT
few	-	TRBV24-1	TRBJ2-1	CATSDDRQGRNEQFF	TGTGCCACCAGTGATGATAGGCAGGGTCGTAATGAGCAGTTCTTC
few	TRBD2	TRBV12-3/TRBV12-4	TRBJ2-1	CASRSGVYSYNEQFF	TGTGCCAGCAGGAGCGGGGTTTACTCCTACAATGAGCAGTTCTTC
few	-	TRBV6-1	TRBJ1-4	CASRPTGTRRAEKLFF	TGTGCCAGCAGACCTACGGGGACCCGGAGGGCTGAAAAACTGTTTTTT
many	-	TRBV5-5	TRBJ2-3	CASSLRIAGTLTDTQYF	TGTGCCAGCAGCCTAAGAATAGCCGGGACACTGACAGATACGCAGTATTTT
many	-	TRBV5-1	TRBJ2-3	CASCVFSTDTDTQYF	TGCGCCAGCTGCGTATTCTCGACAGACACAGATACGCAGTATTTT
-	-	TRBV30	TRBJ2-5	CAWVAQETQYF	TGTGCCTGGGTCGCTCAAGAGACCCAGTACTTC
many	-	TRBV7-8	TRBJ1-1	CASSLVTGGNTEAFF	TGTGCCAGCAGCTTAGTAACAGGAGGGAACACTGAAGCTTTCTTT
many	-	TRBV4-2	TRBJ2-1	CASSQEASTSLYNEQFF	TGTGCCAGCAGCCAAGAAGCGTCCACTAGCCTGTACAATGAGCAGTTCTTC
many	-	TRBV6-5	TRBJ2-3	CASSYQQGTDTQYF	TGTGCCAGCAGTTATCAGCAGGGCACAGATACGCAGTATTTT
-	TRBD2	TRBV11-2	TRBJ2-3	CASSLIAGLGTDTQYF	TGTGCCAGCAGCTTAATAGCGGGGTTGGGAACAGATACGCAGTATTTT
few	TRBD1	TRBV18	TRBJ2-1	CASSPTPDRGRDEQFF	TGTGCCAGCTCACCCACTCCGGACAGGGGTAGAGATGAGCAGTTCTTC
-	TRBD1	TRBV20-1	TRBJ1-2	CSASLPGGGNYGYTF	TGCAGTGCTAGCCTTCCGGGAGGGGGCAACTATGGCTACACCTTC
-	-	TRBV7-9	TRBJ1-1	CASSLYSGEAFF	TGTGCCAGCAGCTTATATTCCGGTGAAGCTTTCTTT
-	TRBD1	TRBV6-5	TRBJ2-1	CASSSRQGEIF	TGTGCCAGCAGTTCCCGACAGGGGGAGATCTTC